This is a list of T cell receptor beta chains from one sample in a study of blood T cells in healthy people across ages. TCRdb called the 5' RACE reads again in MiXCR, with one record for every CDR3 protein. The sample lists approximately 800,000 distinct CDR3 sequences, about 56% seen once, with around 25% in the top ten. The sequenced sample consisted of blood. The receptor source for this set is a man in his forties in good health. Each CDR3 is given with its conserved first and last residue. D genes are given only for firm matches. Some rows have no size entry. The others give once, few or many, or a class for an expanded clone.

d_gene: -; j_gene: TRBJ2-1; v_gene: TRBV20-1; abundance: few; CDR3nt: TGCAGTGCCAGAGGGGGATGGGGGAGTTCCTACAATGAGCAGTTCTTC; CDR3aa: CSARGGWGSSYNEQFF
d_gene: -; j_gene: TRBJ2-7; v_gene: TRBV27; abundance: -; CDR3nt: TGTGCCAGCAGTTTAGCAGGGGCGGACTACGAGCAGTACTTC; CDR3aa: CASSLAGADYEQYF
d_gene: -; j_gene: TRBJ1-1; v_gene: TRBV12-3/TRBV12-4; abundance: -; CDR3nt: TGTGCCAGCAGTTTCCGGGCAGGGAACACTGAAGCTTTCTTT; CDR3aa: CASSFRAGNTEAFF
d_gene: -; j_gene: TRBJ2-1; v_gene: TRBV29-1; abundance: -; CDR3nt: TGCAGCGTCCGAACAGGGTCTGCATACAATGAGCAGTTCTTC; CDR3aa: CSVRTGSAYNEQFF
d_gene: TRBD2; j_gene: TRBJ2-7; v_gene: TRBV7-2; abundance: few; CDR3nt: TGTGCCAGCACCATACTAGCGGGATTCGAGCAGTACTTC; CDR3aa: CASTILAGFEQYF
d_gene: TRBD2; j_gene: TRBJ2-7; v_gene: TRBV9; abundance: -; CDR3nt: TGTGCCAGCAGCCCCCTCGGGGGGGCATCCTACGAGCAGTACTTC; CDR3aa: CASSPLGGASYEQYF
d_gene: TRBD2; j_gene: TRBJ2-1; v_gene: TRBV4-1; abundance: -; CDR3nt: TGCGCCAGCAGCCTAAGCAACCTAGCGGGAGAGTCCTACAATGAGCAGTTCTTC; CDR3aa: CASSLSNLAGESYNEQFF
d_gene: -; j_gene: TRBJ2-5; v_gene: TRBV7-9; abundance: -; CDR3nt: TGTGCCAGCACGGGCGTGGGGTGGACCCAGTACTTC; CDR3aa: CASTGVGWTQYF
d_gene: TRBD2; j_gene: TRBJ2-1; v_gene: TRBV20-1; abundance: -; CDR3nt: TGCAGTGCTTTTAGCGGGGGGGCTCTCTCCTACAATGAGCAGTTCTTC; CDR3aa: CSAFSGGALSYNEQFF
d_gene: -; j_gene: TRBJ1-1; v_gene: TRBV3-1; abundance: -; CDR3nt: TGTGCCAGCAGCCCCGACAGACCGAACACTGAAGCTTTCTTT; CDR3aa: CASSPDRPNTEAFF
d_gene: -; j_gene: TRBJ2-1; v_gene: TRBV7-3; abundance: -; CDR3nt: TGTGCCAGCAGCACATATAGCGGAGCCTACAATGAGCAGTTCTTC; CDR3aa: CASSTYSGAYNEQFF
d_gene: TRBD1; j_gene: TRBJ2-1; v_gene: TRBV12-5; abundance: -; CDR3nt: TGTGCTAGTGGTATAGCGACAGGGGCGGCGGTAAAGCAGTTCTTC; CDR3aa: CASGIATGAAVKQFF
d_gene: TRBD2; j_gene: TRBJ2-7; v_gene: TRBV20-1; abundance: few; CDR3nt: TGCAGTGCTGTGCTTCTAGCGGGACGTCGGGACGAGCAGTACTTC; CDR3aa: CSAVLLAGRRDEQYF
d_gene: TRBD1; j_gene: TRBJ1-2; v_gene: TRBV20-1; abundance: -; CDR3nt: TGCAGTGCTCCCCGGACAGGGAACTCTGGCTACACCTTC; CDR3aa: CSAPRTGNSGYTF
d_gene: TRBD2; j_gene: TRBJ2-1; v_gene: TRBV7-2; abundance: few; CDR3nt: TGTGCCACCTCCGGGACTAGAGTATCGAATGAGCAGTTCTTC; CDR3aa: CATSGTRVSNEQFF
d_gene: -; j_gene: TRBJ1-4; v_gene: TRBV11-2; abundance: -; CDR3nt: TGTGCCAGCAGCTTCGGTCTGGCAACTAATGAAAAACTGTTTTTT; CDR3aa: CASSFGLATNEKLFF
d_gene: -; j_gene: TRBJ2-1; v_gene: TRBV10-3; abundance: -; CDR3nt: TGTGCCATCAGAGGGGACTCCAACAATGAGCAGTTCTTC; CDR3aa: CAIRGDSNNEQFF
d_gene: TRBD2; j_gene: TRBJ2-1; v_gene: TRBV10-3; abundance: -; CDR3nt: TGTGCCATCAGTGATGCGGCGGGGGGCTACCATGAGCAGTTCTTC; CDR3aa: CAISDAAGGYHEQFF
d_gene: TRBD2; j_gene: TRBJ2-1; v_gene: TRBV7-9; abundance: -; CDR3nt: TGTGCCAACAGCTTAGGGACTAGCCGAAGCTCCTACAATGAGCAGTTCTTC; CDR3aa: CANSLGTSRSSYNEQFF
d_gene: -; j_gene: TRBJ1-2; v_gene: TRBV28; abundance: -; CDR3nt: TGTGCCAGCAGCGCAGCAGGGAGCTACTATGGCTACACCTTC; CDR3aa: CASSAAGSYYGYTF